The source of this TCR beta chain is a study of blood T cell repertoires in COVID-19. Turning to the study itself: The United States, Italy and Spain provided the acute and convalescent COVID-19 samples. The analysed material was cDNA or gDNA that came from T cells, B-cell-depleted T cells, or PBMCs.

In the source study's methods: Reference gene primer amplification gave nucleated cell count estimates. Clones were read by immunoSEQ multiplex PCR, and TCRdb kept only the in-frame ones, dropping some. For V, J and clone size, that table is used; D and trimming come from the DNA. The sample consists of around 240,000 clones, 75% to 90% of them appearing once. This CDR3 contains 15 residues. V dropped 4 bases and J dropped 8; count of bases not matched to a gene: 14. CDR1 and CDR2 (germline): SGHRS, YFSETQ. This chain joins TRBV5-1 and TRBJ1-2, with 7 bases matching TRBD1. The sequencing input was peripheral blood. This receptor was obtained from a woman aged 30 to 39 who had recovered from COVID-19. The CDR3 DNA sequence: TGCGCCAGCAGCCGAGAGGGACAGACTACCTGGGGCTACACCTTC. Its translation is CASSREGQTTWGYTF.